This entry features one TCR beta chain sequence. The CDR3 runs 17 residues. Losses at the gene ends were 4 bases for V and 5 bases for J; bases not matched to a gene: 14. Germline assignment: CDR1 SGHNT and CDR2 YYREEE (reference sequence). Authors' data handling: There were no quality scores in the junction-only immunoSEQ sequences, so filtering differed. Some clones are missing from TCRdb's copy, which holds only in-frame ones; the method was immunoSEQ multiplex PCR. For V, J and clone size, that table is used; D and trimming come from the DNA. This table holds approximately 2,000,000 clones, under 95% found once. This sample is part of a study of shared clonotypes between healthy human individuals. Overall study: Per donor, CD8 memory used one plate, CD8 naive used two, CD4 memory used three and CD4 naive used three.

Input material: naive CD4+ T cells from PBMCs. Subset defined: CD45RA+ positively selected. The sequence came from a man in his late teens or twenties in good health. Some clones in this sample may be carry-over from other donors' samples. The V call is TRBV5-4, the J call TRBJ2-1; 8 bases match TRBD2. The CDR3 loop is CASSHWGSGMVNNEQFF. CDR3 DNA sequence: TGTGCCAGCAGCCACTGGGGTAGCGGGATGGTAAACAATGAGCAGTTCTTC.